These 9 T cell receptor beta chains were sequenced from one sample in a study of CXCR3-negative and CXCR3-positive naive CD8 T cells. With UMI labels, 5' RACE was used to prepare the TRB cDNA libraries. Using the 5' RACE reads, TCRdb records one entry per CDR3 protein without DNA. Listed are roughly 8,200 distinct CDR3 sequences; about 2.1% falls within the top ten. Sequencing was carried out using naive CXCR3- CD8+ T cells from blood. As for subset: CD45RO-CCR7+CD27+CD95- naive CD8+ T cells lacking CXCR3 (TNR3-). Receptors were obtained from a human donor in good health. Some clones in this sample may be carry-over from other donors' samples.

CDR3 sequence: CSARVWGAYEQYF. V is TRBV20-1 and J is TRBJ2-7. The V gene's germline CDR1 is DFQATT and CDR2 SNEGSKA (reference sequence). The CDR3 totals 13 residues.

This chain connects TRBV7-2 to TRBJ2-3; with no DNA, the TCRdb D assignment of TRBD2 cannot be verified. Germline CDR1 is SGHTA and CDR2 is FQGNSA. The CDR3 spans 17 residues. Here the CDR3 reads CASSPYLAREFTDTQYF. Together with reference TRBV7-2 and TRBJ2-3, the CDR3 gives the full variable domain: GAGVSQSPSNKVTEKGKDVELRCDPISGHTALYWYRQSLGQGLEFLIYFQGNSAPDKSGLPSDRFSAERTGGSVSTLTIQRTQQEDSAVYLCASSPYLAREFTDTQYFGPGTRLTVL.

V and J are TRBV29-1 and TRBJ2-2. Germline V lookup: CDR1 SQVTM, CDR2 ANQGSEA. The CDR3 has 13 residues. This chain's CDR3 is CSAEEVNTGEMFF.

The chain joins TRBV5-1 to TRBJ2-1; the D call from TCRdb, TRBD1, cannot be confirmed without DNA. CDR1 is SGHRS, CDR2 YFSETQ, per germline. This CDR3 contains 15 residues. The CDR3 here is CASSSSGTGGNEQFF.

Here the CDR3 reads CSVSPGLAGGETQYF. The J gene is TRBJ2-5, the V gene TRBV29-1; TCRdb gives TRBD2 as the D gene, but with no DNA this cannot be confirmed. Germline V CDR1 and CDR2: SQVTM, ANQGSEA. CDR3 size: 15 residues.

This chain joins TRBV29-1 and TRBJ2-1; TCRdb gives TRBD1 as the D gene, but with no DNA this cannot be confirmed. Per the germline V gene, CDR1 is SQVTM and CDR2 is ANQGSEA. The CDR3 consists of 11 residues. The CDR3: CLGQTYNEQFF.

The chain employs TRBV4-3 and TRBJ2-1; TCRdb proposes TRBD2, but this gene call is untestable without DNA. The CDR3 is 17 residues long. Germline CDR1 is LGHNA and CDR2 is YSLEER. Here the CDR3 reads CASSQDLSLAGLNEQFF.

V gene TRBV20-1 combines with J gene TRBJ2-7; TCRdb selects TRBD2, and the lack of DNA leaves this call unchecked. The CDR3 has 15 amino acids. Germline V lookup: CDR1 DFQATT, CDR2 SNEGSKA (reference sequence). CDR3 residues: CSARAHGTWDYEQYF.

This chain uses TRBV29-1 with TRBJ2-5; with no DNA, the TCRdb D assignment of TRBD2 cannot be verified. Germline V gene data show CDR1 as SQVTM and CDR2 as ANQGSEA. The CDR3 length is 15 residues. The CDR3 sequence: CSVSTGHYVPETQYF.